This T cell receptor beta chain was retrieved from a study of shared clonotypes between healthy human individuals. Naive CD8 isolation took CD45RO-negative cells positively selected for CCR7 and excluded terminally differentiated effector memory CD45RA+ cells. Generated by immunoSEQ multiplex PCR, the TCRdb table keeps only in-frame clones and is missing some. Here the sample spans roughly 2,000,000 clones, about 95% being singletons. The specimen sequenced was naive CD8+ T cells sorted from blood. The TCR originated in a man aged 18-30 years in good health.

This CDR3 reads CASSLDPRGLMETQYF. The CDR3 nucleotides read TGTGCCAGCAGCTTAGACCCTAGAGGGTTGATGGAGACCCAGTACTTC. This sequence joins TRBV7-3 and TRBJ2-5; tentatively, D is TRBD2 (5 bases). Germline CDR1 is SGHTA and CDR2 is FQGTGA. The CDR3 is 16 amino acids. Trimming removed 2 bases at V and 5 bases at J, with 18 bases between.